The 16 T cell receptor beta chains below all came from one sample that was sequenced in a study of siplizumab effects on memory and regulatory T cells. Some clones are missing from TCRdb's copy, which holds only in-frame ones; the method was immunoSEQ multiplex PCR. Of more than 95,000 clones in the sample, more than 85% were seen once. Sequenced input: Tregs sorted from blood. The receptors originated from a human donor in good health.

The rearrangement links TRBV5-1 to TRBJ1-2, with 11 nucleotides matching TRBD1. The germline gives CDR1 SGHRS, CDR2 YFSETQ. The V segment lost 4 bases and the J segment 8 bases; nucleotides outside the gene matches: 10. The CDR3 is 15 amino acids. CDR3 residues: CASSPGGTGGLGYTF. CDR3 in DNA: TGCGCCAGCAGCCCCGGCGGGACAGGGGGTTTAGGCTACACCTTC.

This chain connects TRBV6-1 to TRBJ1-2; D unresolved. The CDR3 runs 13 residues. V lost 0 bases to trimming and J lost 4 bases, with 6 bases between them. CDR1 and CDR2 (germline): MNHNS, SASEGT. The CDR3 DNA sequence: TGTGCCAGCAGTGAAGCCGGAGTCTATGGCTACACCTTC. Translation: CASSEAGVYGYTF.

The rearrangement joins TRBV7-8 to TRBJ1-6, with 7 bases aligning to TRBD1. Per germline, CDR1 SGHVS and CDR2 FQNEAQ. V shed 5 bases, J shed 9 bases, and the junction held 7 bases outside the gene matches. The CDR3 runs to 14 residues. CDR3 residues: CASSVGTDLSPLHF. DNA for the CDR3: TGTGCCAGCAGCGTCGGGACAGACCTTTCACCCCTCCACTTT.

This chain joins TRBV7-6 and TRBJ2-3; TRBD2 matches 9 bases. Trimming removed 5 bases from V and 0 bases from J; junction bases left unmatched: 6. This CDR3 region has 16 residues. In germline, CDR1 is SGHVS, CDR2 FNYEAQ. CDR3: CASSPQAGGSTDTQYF. The CDR3 DNA is TGTGCCAGCAGCCCTCAGGCGGGGGGGAGCACAGATACGCAGTATTTT.

The rearrangement uses TRBV4-1 and TRBJ2-5; possibly TRBD1 or TRBD2 for D (5 bases each). This CDR3 comprises 15 residues. CDR1 MGHRA and CDR2 YSYEKL come from the germline V gene. V lost 1 base to trimming and J lost 1 base, with 10 bases between them. This CDR3 is CASSQGGTFQETQYF. CDR3 bases: TGCGCCAGCAGCCAAGGTGGGACCTTCCAAGAGACCCAGTACTTC.

This sequence joins TRBV5-1 and TRBJ2-7, with 7 bases aligning to TRBD1. The V segment lost 0 bases and the J segment 4 bases; nucleotides outside the gene matches: 4. This CDR3 has 14 amino acids. Looked up from germline, CDR1 is SGHRS and CDR2 is YFSETQ. This CDR3 is CASSLATGLYEQYF. In DNA form, the CDR3 reads TGCGCCAGCAGCTTGGCGACAGGGCTGTACGAGCAGTACTTC. The variable domain in full, with the rest retrieved from reference TRBV5-1 and TRBJ2-7, is KAGVTQTPRYLIKTRGQQVTLSCSPISGHRSVSWYQQTPGQGLQFLFEYFSETQRNKGNFPGRFSGRQFSNSRSEMNVSTLELGDSALYLCASSLATGLYEQYFGPGTRLTVT.

The J gene is TRBJ2-2, the V gene TRBV7-3, with a weak D call TRBD2 (5 bases). There are 16 residues in the CDR3. Trimming removed 1 base from V and 3 bases from J, with 12 bases in between. The germline V gene has CDR1 SGHTA and CDR2 FQGTGA. This CDR3 is CASSLNSGGYTGELFF. The CDR3 DNA follows: TGTGCCAGCAGCTTAAACTCCGGAGGCTACACCGGGGAGCTGTTTTTT.

V is TRBV19 and J is TRBJ1-1; 8 bases agree with TRBD1. Losses at the gene ends were 4 bases for V and 11 bases for J; bases not matched to a gene: 6. Germline loops: CDR1 LNHDA, CDR2 SQIVND (reference sequence). The CDR3 is 12 residues long. The CDR3 DNA reads as TGTGCCAGTAGTAACATCAGGGGGCTGGCTTTCTTT. Translated, it gives CASSNIRGLAFF.

The chain links TRBV5-1 to TRBJ1-2, with D possibly TRBD1 on 6 matching bases. V was clipped by 0 bases and J by 6 bases, with 15 bases between them. CDR1 is SGHRS, CDR2 YFSETQ, per germline. This CDR3 has 15 amino acids. In DNA form, the CDR3 reads TGCGCCAGCAGCTTGGCCCTCAGGGGCCTGGATGGCTACACCTTC. Its translation is CASSLALRGLDGYTF.

This clone has just one count. V and J are TRBV27 and TRBJ2-3; 8 positions match TRBD1. The CDR3 runs to 15 residues. Germline CDR1 is MNHEY and CDR2 is SMNVEV (reference sequence). Trimming cost V 2 bases and J 1 base; bases outside gene matches: 2. This CDR3 is CASSLQGAGTDTQYF. In DNA form, the CDR3 reads TGTGCCAGCAGTTTACAGGGGGCAGGCACAGATACGCAGTATTTT.

The rearrangement joins TRBV7-2 to TRBJ1-2; no firm D call. This CDR3 comprises 13 residues. Germline-derived CDR1 and CDR2 are SGHTA and FQGNSA. The V end was cut by 3 bases, the J end by 4 bases, with 9 bases between. CDR3 nucleotide sequence: TGTGCCAGCAGCTTCGGCCAGTTCTATGGCTACACCTTC. Its protein product is CASSFGQFYGYTF.

J is TRBJ2-7 and V is TRBV9; D not certain. V dropped 0 bases and J dropped 0 bases, with 7 bases sitting between them. CDR1 is SGDLS, CDR2 YYNGEE, per germline. The CDR3 extends over 14 amino acids. The CDR3: CASSVGVVSYEQYF. CDR3 DNA sequence: TGTGCCAGCAGCGTAGGTGTCGTCTCCTACGAGCAGTACTTC.

The V call is TRBV10-3, the J call TRBJ2-1; tentatively, D is TRBD2 (5 bases). Germline CDR1 reads ENHRY; CDR2 reads SYGVKD. V was pared by 8 bases and J by 7 bases, with 18 bases between. The CDR3 contains 14 residues. CDR3 nucleotides: TGTGCCATCGGACTGGGCCCCCCGGGTAATGAGCAGTTCTTC. Translating it yields CAIGLGPPGNEQFF.

The DNA for the CDR3 is TGTGCCAGCAGCCTCTCCGGGACCAAAGGCACAGATACGCAGTATTTT. Protein: CASSLSGTKGTDTQYF. The rearrangement uses TRBV11-3 and TRBJ2-3; possibly TRBD1 or TRBD2 for D (5 bases each). The CDR3 covers 16 residues. The V and J ends lost 5 bases and 1 base respectively, with 16 bases between them. Germline CDR1 reads SGHNT; CDR2 reads YENEEA.

The chain combines TRBV7-9 with TRBJ1-1; D might be TRBD1 (6 bases). In germline, CDR1 is SEHNR, CDR2 FQNEAQ (reference sequence). Trimming took 5 bases from V and 2 from J, leaving 12 bases between them. The CDR3 length is 14 residues. CDR3 amino acids: CASSPSGANTEAFF. The CDR3 DNA reads TGTGCCAGCAGCCCCTCAGGGGCTAACACTGAAGCTTTCTTT.

This chain links TRBV2 with TRBJ1-2, with a possible D match to TRBD1 (5 bases). The CDR3 is made up of 12 amino acids. The germline V gene has CDR1 SNHLY and CDR2 FYNNEI. V was shortened by 8 bases and J by 7 bases, with 14 bases between the two germline ends. The CDR3: CASPKRGFGYTF. CDR3 DNA: TGTGCCAGCCCCAAGAGGGGATTTGGCTACACCTTC.